This TCR beta chain stems from a study of CD8 T cells in Susac syndrome. TEMRA cells were enriched by FACS, and CD4+ and CD8+ T cells were negatively isolated. cDNA came from about 0.46 to 1 ug RNA primed by random hexamers. The amplification used immunoSEQ multiplex PCR on TCR beta CDR3; it spanned 54 Vbeta and 13 Jbeta. TCRdb reanalysed the immunoSEQ multiplex PCR reads using MiXCR and keeps one entry per CDR3 protein. The sample contains about 150,000 distinct CDR3 sequences, approximately 96% of which appear only once. The V and J ends lost 2 bases and 4 bases respectively, with 9 bases between them. The CDR3 sequence is 13 residues long. The germline CDR1 and CDR2 sequences are MDHEN and SYDVKM.

The receptor was isolated from a human donor with multiple sclerosis. J is TRBJ2-7 and V is TRBV28; D possibly matches TRBD1 or TRBD2 (5 bases each). Sequencing was carried out using CD4+ T cells from PBMCs. CDR3 DNA: TGTGCCAGCAGTTTAGGCAGGGAGTACGAGCAGTACTTC. Its translation: CASSLGREYEQYF.